These T cell receptor beta chains were read from a single sample in a study of identifying expanded T cells in peripheral blood. TCRdb's table, derived via immunoSEQ multiplex PCR, lists solely in-frame clones and lacks some. Among about 100,000 clones, around 85% were seen once, and the ten largest hold roughly a sixth. Sequenced input: blood. Receptors originate from a person aged 18 to 70 in good health. CDR3s leave out the opening cysteine and the closing phenylalanine or tryptophan. The order of the fields is J gene, V gene, CDR3 protein.

TRBJ2-1	TRBV18	ASSPPARNEQF
TRBJ2-5	TRBV14	ASSQGRQGDLTQY
TRBJ1-3	TRBV7-9	ASSFTGQGFHSGNTIY
TRBJ2-7	TRBV7-9	ASSLGTALSYEQY
TRBJ1-2	TRBV5-6	ASITGTGNYGYT
TRBJ1-2	TRBV28	ASSSRDYGYT
TRBJ1-5	TRBV7-2	ASSLQRGQPQH
TRBJ2-5	TRBV7-9	ASSLFSAGVETQY
TRBJ2-3	TRBV4-3	ASSQDFGAGLALSADTQY
TRBJ2-1	TRBV6-4	ASSSSSSGWNEQF
TRBJ2-1	TRBV13	ASSQQGFAEQF
TRBJ1-5	TRBV5-6	ASSAAGGRPQH
TRBJ2-6	TRBV5-8	ASSATGSGANVLT
TRBJ2-1	TRBV6-6	ASSYPSAPAFNEQF
TRBJ2-2	TRBV10-3	AAGGQPRTGELF
TRBJ1-6	TRBV6-5	ASSEGYNSPLH
TRBJ1-1	TRBV27	ASSFRDKAF
TRBJ2-5	TRBV7-9	ASSLYRGAQETQY
TRBJ2-3	TRBV6-4	ASSPDWWSTDTQY
TRBJ1-2	TRBV15	ATSRDRGLYGYT
TRBJ1-1	TRBV21-1	ASSKGTGWPFFTEAF
TRBJ2-7	TRBV20-1	SAREVGRQY
TRBJ1-2	TRBV5-1	ASSLNFRNGYT
TRBJ2-4	TRBV11-3	ASSPRGAVLLVGTKNIQY
TRBJ1-2	TRBV28	ASSFTDEGLYGYT
TRBJ1-2	TRBV2	ASSNRGLYGYT
TRBJ1-1	TRBV18	ASSHGTGVDTEAF
TRBJ1-1	TRBV7-2	ASSPRLGLATEAF
TRBJ1-5	TRBV5-4	ASSFGSSSNQPQH
TRBJ1-3	TRBV11-3	ASSLYKEGNTIY
TRBJ2-7	TRBV27	ASSWTQSYEQY
TRBJ2-7	TRBV6-5	ASSYQGLGYEQY
TRBJ1-5	TRBV7-2	ASSLVRRQPQH
TRBJ2-7	TRBV7-9	ASSPSGQHLQY
TRBJ1-5	TRBV6-1	ASSAGTAKYRDQPQH
TRBJ2-7	TRBV27	ASSFARGTYEQY
TRBJ1-4	TRBV7-9	ASSLAFGGTGRKLF
TRBJ2-7	TRBV6-6	ASSSPGGGEKYEQY
TRBJ1-6	TRBV7-2	ASSLELSGGSLH
TRBJ1-6	TRBV20-1	SADLRQRLH
TRBJ2-7	TRBV7-8	ASSFHYEQY
TRBJ2-3	TRBV6-6	ASKQAHSSTDTQY